This is a list of T cell receptor beta chains from one sample in a study of T cell repertoires in cytomegalovirus infection. TCRdb independently ran MiXCR on the reads; one entry per CDR3 protein. Among hundreds of thousands of distinct CDR3 sequences listed, roughly 30% were seen once. Their specific antigens are unknown. The material was cultured CD8+ T cells from PBMCs, obtained from culture after CMV antigen stimulation. The receptors stem from a human donor in good health (CMV status not recorded). Some clones in this sample may be carry-over from other donors' samples. CDR3s include the opening cysteine and the closing phenylalanine or tryptophan. The D gene is left open where the match is weak.

D gene | J gene | V gene | CDR3 length | CDR3 protein
. | TRBJ2-1 | TRBV10-3 | 15 | CAISDEGGSYNEQFF
. | TRBJ2-7 | TRBV3-1 | 16 | CASSQVSATHTYEQYF
. | TRBJ2-1 | TRBV7-9 | 16 | CASSPRGGDQYNEQFF
TRBD2 | TRBJ2-5 | TRBV4-3 | 15 | CASSQTSGGTQTQYF
. | TRBJ1-1 | TRBV19 | 14 | CASSADTVNTEAFF
TRBD1 | TRBJ2-3 | TRBV2 | 15 | CASSKGQGTSDTQYF
TRBD2 | TRBJ2-3 | TRBV7-2 | 16 | CASSFPSGGAGDTQYF
TRBD1 | TRBJ1-4 | TRBV6-1 | 14 | CASTPDRVNEKLFF
TRBD1 | TRBJ1-1 | TRBV11-3 | 13 | CASSPTRGTEAFF
. | TRBJ2-2 | TRBV27 | 16 | CASSPTATLTTGELFF
. | TRBJ2-7 | TRBV7-7 | 13 | CAGSSTGTHEQYF
TRBD1 | TRBJ1-2 | TRBV7-9 | 13 | CASILTGGHGYTF
. | TRBJ2-3 | TRBV10-3 | 17 | CAIRPPEASPRADTQYF
TRBD1 | TRBJ2-1 | TRBV20-1 | 13 | CSAGQATTNEQFF
. | TRBJ2-1 | TRBV12-3/TRBV12-4 | 12 | CASSPTRVGEFF
. | TRBJ2-7 | TRBV12-3/TRBV12-4 | 16 | CASSSVGELASYEQYF
. | TRBJ2-1 | TRBV12-5 | 15 | CASGPGSSSYNEQFF
. | TRBJ1-1 | TRBV29-1 | 10 | CSVGGAEAFF
TRBD1 | TRBJ2-3 | TRBV15 | 15 | CATSGQGSSTDTQYF
. | TRBJ1-2 | TRBV19 | 18 | CASTGNPWIAEFNYGYTF
. | TRBJ2-7 | TRBV5-1 | 14 | CASSSRQESYEQYF
. | TRBJ2-7 | TRBV27 | 14 | CASSLLRQDYEQYF
TRBD2 | TRBJ2-3 | TRBV7-3 | 17 | CASSSGLAGLPTDTQYF
TRBD2 | TRBJ2-1 | TRBV7-9 | 16 | CASSPSGGLSYNEQFF
. | TRBJ2-5 | TRBV27 | 13 | CASSPLVQETQYF
. | TRBJ1-5 | TRBV2 | 15 | CASSMTESSNQPQHF
TRBD1 | TRBJ2-2 | TRBV7-8 | 17 | CASSQTPGQEVTGELFF
TRBD2 | TRBJ2-3 | TRBV27 | 17 | CASSSGLAGGPGDTQYF
. | TRBJ1-4 | TRBV6-1 | 15 | CASSNDYGQKRPLGF